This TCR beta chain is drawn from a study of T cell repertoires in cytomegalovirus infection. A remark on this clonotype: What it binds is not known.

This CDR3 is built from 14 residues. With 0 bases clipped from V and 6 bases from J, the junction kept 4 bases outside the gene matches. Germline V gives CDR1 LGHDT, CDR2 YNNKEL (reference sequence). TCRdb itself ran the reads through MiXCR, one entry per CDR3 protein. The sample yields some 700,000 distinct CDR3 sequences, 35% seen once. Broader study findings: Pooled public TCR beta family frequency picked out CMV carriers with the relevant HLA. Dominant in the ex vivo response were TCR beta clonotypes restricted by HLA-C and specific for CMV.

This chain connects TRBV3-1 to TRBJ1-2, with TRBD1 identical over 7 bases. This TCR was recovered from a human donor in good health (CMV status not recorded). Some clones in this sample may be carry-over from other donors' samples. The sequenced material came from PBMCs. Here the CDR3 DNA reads TGTGCCAGCAGCCAAGAACAGGGGAGGAATGGCTACACCTTC. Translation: CASSQEQGRNGYTF.